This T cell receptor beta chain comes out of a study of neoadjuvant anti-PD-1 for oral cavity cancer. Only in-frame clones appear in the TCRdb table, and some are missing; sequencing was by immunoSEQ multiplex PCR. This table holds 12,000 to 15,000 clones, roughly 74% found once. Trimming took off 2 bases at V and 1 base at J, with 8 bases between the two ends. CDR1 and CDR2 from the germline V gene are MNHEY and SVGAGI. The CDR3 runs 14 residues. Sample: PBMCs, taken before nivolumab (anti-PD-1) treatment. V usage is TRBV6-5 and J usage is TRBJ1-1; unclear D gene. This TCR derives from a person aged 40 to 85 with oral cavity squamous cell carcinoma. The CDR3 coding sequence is TGTGCCAGCAGTTACAGGGAGGCGAACACTGAAGCTTTCTTT. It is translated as CASSYREANTEAFF.